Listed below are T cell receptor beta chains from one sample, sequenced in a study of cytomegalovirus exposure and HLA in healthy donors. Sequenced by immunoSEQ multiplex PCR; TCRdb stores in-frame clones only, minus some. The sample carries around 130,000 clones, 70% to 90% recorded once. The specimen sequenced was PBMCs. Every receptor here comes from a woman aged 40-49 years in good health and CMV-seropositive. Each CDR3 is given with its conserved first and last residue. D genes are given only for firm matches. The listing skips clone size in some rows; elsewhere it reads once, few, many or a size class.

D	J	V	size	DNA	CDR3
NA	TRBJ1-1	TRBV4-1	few	TGCGCCAGCAGCCCCCCCGAGGGCCCGGGGAGCACTGAAGCTTTCTTT	CASSPPEGPGSTEAFF
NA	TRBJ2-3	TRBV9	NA	TGTGCCAGCAGCGCGGAGTCTCGCGCAGATACGCAGTGTTTT	CASSAESRADTQCF
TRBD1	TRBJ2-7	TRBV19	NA	TGTGCCAGTAGTAAGGGGAGTGGGGCAGGGGGATACGAGCAGTACTTC	CASSKGSGAGGYEQYF
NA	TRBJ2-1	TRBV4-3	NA	TGCGCCAGCAGCCAATACTATTCCCCTTACAATGAGCAGTTCTTC	CASSQYYSPYNEQFF
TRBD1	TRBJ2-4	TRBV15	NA	TGTGCCACCAGCAGAGATCGGGACAGAAAAAACATTCAGTACTTC	CATSRDRDRKNIQYF
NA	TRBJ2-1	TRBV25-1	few	TGTGCTGTGGGGGCCAGCTCCTACAATGAGCAGTTCTTC	CAVGASSYNEQFF
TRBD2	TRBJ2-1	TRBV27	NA	TGTGCCAGCAGTTTATACGGGACTAGCGGGTACAATGAGCAGTTCTTC	CASSLYGTSGYNEQFF
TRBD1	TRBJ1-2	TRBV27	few	TGTGCCAGCAGAACGGGACAGGGAACCTATGGCTACACCTTC	CASRTGQGTYGYTF
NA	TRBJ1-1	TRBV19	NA	TGTGCCAGTAAAATATCCCGAGGTCGCTTCGGCGAAGCTTTCTTT	CASKISRGRFGEAFF
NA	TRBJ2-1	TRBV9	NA	TGTGCCAGCAGCGTAGACGTGGGGAGATTCAATGAGCAGTTCTTC	CASSVDVGRFNEQFF
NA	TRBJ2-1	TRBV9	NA	TGTGCCAGCAGCGTAGACTCCACAGGGGGGGACAATGAGCAGTTCTTC	CASSVDSTGGDNEQFF
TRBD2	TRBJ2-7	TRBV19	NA	TGTGCCAGTACCTCCGGAGGCGGGAGCTTTTACGAGCAGTACTTC	CASTSGGGSFYEQYF
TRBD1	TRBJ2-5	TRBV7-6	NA	TGTGCCAGCAGCACGGACAGGGTAGGGACCCAGTACTTC	CASSTDRVGTQYF
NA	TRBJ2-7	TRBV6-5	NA	TGTGCCAGCAGTTTCTCGCAGGGGACGGCCTACGAGCAGTACTTC	CASSFSQGTAYEQYF
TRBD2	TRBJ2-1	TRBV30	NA	TGTGCCTGGAGTGTACCAGGGCGGGGGTACAATGAGCAGTTCTTC	CAWSVPGRGYNEQFF
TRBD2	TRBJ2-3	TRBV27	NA	TGTGCCAGCAGTTACACTAGCGGGAGTTCAGATACGCAGTATTTT	CASSYTSGSSDTQYF
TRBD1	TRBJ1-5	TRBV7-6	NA	TGTGCCAGCAGCATAGGACAGGGGGGACAGCCCCAGCATTTT	CASSIGQGGQPQHF
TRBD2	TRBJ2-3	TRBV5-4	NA	TGTGCCAGCAGCTTGGTACCCGGACTAGCGGGAGGGGATACGCAGTATTTT	CASSLVPGLAGGDTQYF
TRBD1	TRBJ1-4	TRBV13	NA	TGTGCCAGCAGGCTCGAGACGACAGGGAGGGAAAAACTGTTTTTT	CASRLETTGREKLFF
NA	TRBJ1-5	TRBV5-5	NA	TGTGCCAGCAGCTTTCAGGGGACGAGGCAGCCCCAGCATTTT	CASSFQGTRQPQHF
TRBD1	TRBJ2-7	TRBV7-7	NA	TGTGCTAGCAGCTTAGCGCAGGGGGCGGCCTACGAGCAGTACTTC	CASSLAQGAAYEQYF
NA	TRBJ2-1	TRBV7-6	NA	TGTGCCAGCAGTCACCTCGGACAGCTCGAGCAGTTCTTC	CASSHLGQLEQFF
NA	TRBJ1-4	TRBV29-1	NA	TGCAGCGCCGGACTAGGTGAAAAACTGTTTTTT	CSAGLGEKLFF
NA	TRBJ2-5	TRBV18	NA	TGTGCCAGCTCCCTAGACAGCACCCAAGAGACCCAGTACTTC	CASSLDSTQETQYF
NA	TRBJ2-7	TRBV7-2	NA	TGTGCCAGCAGCCCCCAGGCGTTCACCTACGAGCAGTACTTC	CASSPQAFTYEQYF
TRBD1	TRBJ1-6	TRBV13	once	TGTGCCAGCAGCTCGAGAGACTTACAGGGGATCTCCTATAATTCACCCCTCCACTTT	CASSSRDLQGISYNSPLHF